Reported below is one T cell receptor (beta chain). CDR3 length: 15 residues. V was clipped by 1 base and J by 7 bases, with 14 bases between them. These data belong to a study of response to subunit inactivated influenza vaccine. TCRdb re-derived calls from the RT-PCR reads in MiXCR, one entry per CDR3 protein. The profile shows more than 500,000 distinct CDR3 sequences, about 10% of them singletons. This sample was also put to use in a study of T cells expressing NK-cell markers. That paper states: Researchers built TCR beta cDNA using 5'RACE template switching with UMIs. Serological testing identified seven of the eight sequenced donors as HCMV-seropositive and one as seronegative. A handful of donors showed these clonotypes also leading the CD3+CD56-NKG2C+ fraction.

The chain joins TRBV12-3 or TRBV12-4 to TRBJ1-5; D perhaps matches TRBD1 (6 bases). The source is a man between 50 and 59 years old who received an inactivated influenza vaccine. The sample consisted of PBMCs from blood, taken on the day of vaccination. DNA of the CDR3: TGTGCCAGCAGTTTAGGGGGGGCGAAGGGCCAGCCCCAGCATTTT. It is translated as CASSLGGAKGQPQHF.